A selection of T cell receptor beta chains follows, all from one sample in a study of blood T cell repertoires in COVID-19. Method: immunoSEQ multiplex PCR; TCRdb's copy keeps in-frame clones and lacks some. Of under 300,000 clones in the sample, about 84% were seen once. The material sequenced was peripheral blood. These receptors all come from a man at least 80 years old with acute or convalescent COVID-19. CDR3s include the opening cysteine and the closing phenylalanine or tryptophan. Only some rows state a clone size, as once, few, many or a class for expanded clones.

v_call,clone_size,j_call,cdr3_aa
TRBV2,NA,TRBJ1-2,CASLADRGHGYTF
TRBV7-8,NA,TRBJ2-2,CASSSTGTANTGKLFF
TRBV5-4,few,TRBJ1-5,CASSLQGGNQPQHF
TRBV3-1/TRBV3-2,few,TRBJ2-7,CASSQPGLGIYEQYF
TRBV5-6,NA,TRBJ1-2,CASSSPGLRNYGYTF
TRBV7-9,NA,TRBJ2-5,CASTKRGFQETQYF
TRBV6-6,NA,TRBJ1-1,CASSWGENTEAFF
TRBV28,NA,TRBJ1-1,CASSLSTVMNTEAFF
TRBV7-9,NA,TRBJ1-2,CASSWDRGNYGYTF
TRBV4-2,NA,TRBJ1-3,CASSQVAGSGNTIYF